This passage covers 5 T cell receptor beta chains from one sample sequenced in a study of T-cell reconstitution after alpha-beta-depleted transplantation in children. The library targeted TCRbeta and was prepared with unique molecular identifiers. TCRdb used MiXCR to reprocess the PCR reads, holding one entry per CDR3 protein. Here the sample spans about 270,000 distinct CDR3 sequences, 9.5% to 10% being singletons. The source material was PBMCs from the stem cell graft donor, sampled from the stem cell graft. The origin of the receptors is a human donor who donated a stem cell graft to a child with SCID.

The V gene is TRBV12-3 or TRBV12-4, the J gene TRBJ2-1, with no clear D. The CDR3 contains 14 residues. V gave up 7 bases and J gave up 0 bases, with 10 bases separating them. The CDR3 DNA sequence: TGTGCCAGCACCCTCGATAGCTCCTACAATGAGCAGTTCTTC. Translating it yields CASTLDSSYNEQFF.

CDR3 residues: CASVNTSRPDTQYF. The CDR3 DNA is TGTGCCAGTGTTAATACTAGCAGACCAGATACGCAGTATTTT. The rearrangement uses TRBV3-1 and TRBJ2-3; TRBD2 might be the D (6 bases). This CDR3 spans 14 amino acids. CDR1 is LGHDT, CDR2 YNNKEL, per germline (reference sequence). V lost 9 bases, J lost 4 bases, and 17 bases lay in between.

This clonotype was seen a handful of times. The CDR3 reads CASSTIGWDSDSYEQYF. CDR3 nucleotides: TGTGCCAGCAGCACCATTGGGTGGGACTCGGACTCCTACGAGCAGTACTTC. The rearrangement links TRBV7-9 to TRBJ2-7; possibly TRBD2 for D (6 bases). V lost 5 bases, J lost 0 bases, and 20 bases lay in between. CDR1 is SEHNR, CDR2 FQNEAQ, per germline (reference sequence). This CDR3 comprises 17 residues.

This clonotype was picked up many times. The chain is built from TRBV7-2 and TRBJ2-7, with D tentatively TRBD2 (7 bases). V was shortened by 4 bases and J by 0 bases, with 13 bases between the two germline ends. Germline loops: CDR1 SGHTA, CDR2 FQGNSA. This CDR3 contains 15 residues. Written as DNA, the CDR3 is TGTGCCAGCAGCTGGGGGGGCTTCAGCTCCTACGAGCAGTACTTC. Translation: CASSWGGFSSYEQYF.

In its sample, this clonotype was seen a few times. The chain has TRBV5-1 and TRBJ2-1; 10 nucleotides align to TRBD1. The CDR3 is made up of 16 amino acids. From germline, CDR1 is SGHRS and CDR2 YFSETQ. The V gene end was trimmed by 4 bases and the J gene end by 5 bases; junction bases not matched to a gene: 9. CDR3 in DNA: TGCGCCAGCAGCGCGACCGGGACAGGGGCCCACAATGAGCAGTTCTTC. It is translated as CASSATGTGAHNEQFF.